This T cell receptor beta chain was found in a study of T cells in Graves' hyperthyroidism and ophthalmopathy. Researchers took RNA transcripts and amplified the TCR beta CDR3 regions from them. Initially, a first-round RT-PCR of the TCR CDR3 employed the HTBI primer set. TCRdb independently ran MiXCR on the multiplex PCR reads; one entry per CDR3 protein. This sample has approximately 640,000 distinct CDR3 sequences, with roughly 17% found just once. The CDR3 runs to 15 residues. With V trimmed by 10 bases and J by 4 bases, 8 bases remained unmatched. Per the germline V gene, CDR1 is SEHNR and CDR2 is FQNEAQ (reference sequence).

Input material: blood. The clonotype comes from a man aged 50 or older with Graves' hyperthyroidism. The chain combines TRBV7-9 with TRBJ2-2; TRBD2 matches at 11 bases. In nucleotides, the CDR3 is TGTGCCACCCCCCCACTAGCGGGGGCCACCGGGGAGCTGTTTTTT. It codes for CATPPLAGATGELFF. Combining the CDR3 with reference TRBV7-9 and TRBJ2-2 gives the whole variable domain DTGVSQNPRHKITKRGQNVTFRCDPISEHNRLYWYRQTLGQGPEFLTYFQNEAQLEKSRLLSDRFSAERPKGSFSTLEIQRTEQGDSAMYLCATPPLAGATGELFFGEGSRLTVL.